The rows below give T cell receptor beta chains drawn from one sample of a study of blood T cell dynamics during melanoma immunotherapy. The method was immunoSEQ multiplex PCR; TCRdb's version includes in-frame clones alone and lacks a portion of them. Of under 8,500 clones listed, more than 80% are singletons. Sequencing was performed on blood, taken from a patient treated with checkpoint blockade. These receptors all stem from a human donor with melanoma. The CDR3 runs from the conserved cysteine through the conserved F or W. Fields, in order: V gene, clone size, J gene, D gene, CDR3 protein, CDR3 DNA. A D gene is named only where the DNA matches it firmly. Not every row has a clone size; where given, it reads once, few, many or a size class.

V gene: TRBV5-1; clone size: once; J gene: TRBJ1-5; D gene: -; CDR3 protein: CASSAETGINQPQHF; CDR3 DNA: TGCGCCAGCAGCGCGGAAACAGGGATCAATCAGCCCCAGCATTTT
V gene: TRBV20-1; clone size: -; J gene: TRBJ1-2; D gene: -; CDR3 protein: CSVIQYGYTF; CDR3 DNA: TGCAGTGTCATCCAGTATGGCTACACCTTC
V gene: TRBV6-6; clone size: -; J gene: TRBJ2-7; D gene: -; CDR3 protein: CASRSGPPLYEQYF; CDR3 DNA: TGTGCCAGCAGGAGCGGACCGCCCCTTTACGAGCAGTACTTC
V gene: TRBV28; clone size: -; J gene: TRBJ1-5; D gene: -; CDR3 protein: CASSLPYQPQHF; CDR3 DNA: TGTGCCAGCAGTTTACCCTATCAGCCCCAGCATTTT
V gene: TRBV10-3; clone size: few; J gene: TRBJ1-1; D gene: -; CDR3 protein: CAISGGGLAEAFF; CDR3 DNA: TGTGCCATCTCCGGGGGGGGGCTCGCTGAAGCTTTCTTT
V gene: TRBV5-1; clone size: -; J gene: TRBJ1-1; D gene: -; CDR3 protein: CASSSYRGAAGTEAFF; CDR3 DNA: TGCGCCAGCAGCTCCTACCGGGGGGCGGCGGGCACTGAAGCTTTCTTT
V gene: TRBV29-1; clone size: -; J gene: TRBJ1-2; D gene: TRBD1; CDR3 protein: CSVRQGGSDGYTF; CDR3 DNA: TGCAGCGTGCGACAGGGGGGAAGTGATGGCTACACCTTC
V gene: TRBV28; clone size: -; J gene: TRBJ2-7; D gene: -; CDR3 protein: CASSFRGVGGYEQYF; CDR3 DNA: TGTGCCAGCAGTTTTCGCGGGGTGGGGGGCTACGAGCAGTACTTC
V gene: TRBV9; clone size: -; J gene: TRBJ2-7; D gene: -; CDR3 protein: CASSSYPGASRVDEQYF; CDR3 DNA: TGTGCCAGCAGCTCATATCCGGGGGCGAGTAGAGTCGACGAGCAGTACTTC
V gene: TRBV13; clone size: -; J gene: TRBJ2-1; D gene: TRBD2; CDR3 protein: CASSSSGRANEQFF; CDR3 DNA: TGTGCCAGCAGCTCGAGCGGGAGGGCCAATGAGCAGTTCTTC
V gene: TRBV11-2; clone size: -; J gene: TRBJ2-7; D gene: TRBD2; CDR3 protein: CASSTSSGVTYEQYF; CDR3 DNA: TGTGCCAGCAGCACTAGCAGCGGGGTAACCTACGAGCAGTACTTC
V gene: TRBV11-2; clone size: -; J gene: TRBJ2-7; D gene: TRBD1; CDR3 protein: CASSLTGTGGRYF; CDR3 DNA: TGTGCCAGCAGCTTAACCGGGACAGGGGGCAGGTACTTC
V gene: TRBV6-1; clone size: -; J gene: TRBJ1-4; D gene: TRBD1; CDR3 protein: CASRDLQGAGEKLFF; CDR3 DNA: TGTGCCAGCAGGGACCTTCAGGGGGCGGGTGAAAAACTGTTTTTT
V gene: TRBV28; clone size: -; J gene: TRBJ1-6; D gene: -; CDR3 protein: CASSSGDSPLHF; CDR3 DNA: TGTGCCAGCAGTTCGGGGGATTCACCCCTCCACTTT
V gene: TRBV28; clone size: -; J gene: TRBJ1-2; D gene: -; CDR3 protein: CASSALRGKANYGYTF; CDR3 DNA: TGTGCCAGCAGTGCTCTGAGGGGAAAAGCTAACTATGGCTACACCTTC
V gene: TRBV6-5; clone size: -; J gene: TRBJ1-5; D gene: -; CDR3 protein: CASSTYGPNQPQHF; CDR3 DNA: TGTGCCAGCAGTACTTATGGGCCCAATCAGCCCCAGCATTTT
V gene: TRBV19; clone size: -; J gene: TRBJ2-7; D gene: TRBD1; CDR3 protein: CASSLNWDRGYEQYF; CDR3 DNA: TGTGCCAGTAGTCTTAACTGGGACAGGGGCTACGAGCAGTACTTC
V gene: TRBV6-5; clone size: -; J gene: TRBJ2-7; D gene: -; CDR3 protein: CASRERPGLNYEQYF; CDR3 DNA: TGTGCCAGCAGGGAGCGGCCAGGGCTTAACTACGAGCAGTACTTC
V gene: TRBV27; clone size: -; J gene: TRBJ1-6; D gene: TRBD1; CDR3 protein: CASSLRGDRRPLHF; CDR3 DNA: TGTGCCAGCAGTTTAAGGGGGGACAGGAGACCCCTCCACTTT
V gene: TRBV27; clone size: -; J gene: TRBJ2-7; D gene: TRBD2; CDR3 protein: CASSVTSGRLLSYEQYF; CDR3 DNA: TGTGCCAGCAGTGTGACTAGCGGGAGGCTCCTTTCCTACGAGCAGTACTTC
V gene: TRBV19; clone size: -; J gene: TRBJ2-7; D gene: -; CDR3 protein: CASRWDDRSREQYF; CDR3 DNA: TGTGCCAGTAGATGGGACGATCGCTCCCGCGAGCAGTACTTC
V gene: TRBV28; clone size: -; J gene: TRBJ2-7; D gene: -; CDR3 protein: CASSQLREQYF; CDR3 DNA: TGTGCCAGCAGCCAACTCAGGGAGCAGTACTTC
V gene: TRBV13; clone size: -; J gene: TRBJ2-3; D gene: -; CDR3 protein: CASSLLWTESTDTQYF; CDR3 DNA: TGTGCCAGCAGCTTACTCTGGACAGAAAGCACAGATACGCAGTATTTT
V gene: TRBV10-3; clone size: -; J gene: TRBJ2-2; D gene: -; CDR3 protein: CAISESGPGELFF; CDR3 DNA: TGTGCCATCAGTGAGTCCGGGCCCGGGGAGCTGTTTTTT
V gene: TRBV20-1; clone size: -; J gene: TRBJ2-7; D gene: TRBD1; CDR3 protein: CSAGTGDQYF; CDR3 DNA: TGCAGTGCCGGGACAGGGGACCAGTACTTC
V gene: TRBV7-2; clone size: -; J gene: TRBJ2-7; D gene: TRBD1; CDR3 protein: CASSSVLDRDYEQYF; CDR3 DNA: TGTGCCAGCAGCAGCGTCTTGGACAGGGACTACGAGCAGTACTTC
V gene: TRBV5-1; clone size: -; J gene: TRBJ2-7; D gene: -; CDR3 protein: CASRIFSGPYEQYF; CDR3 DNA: TGCGCCAGCCGCATCTTTAGCGGCCCCTACGAGCAGTACTTC
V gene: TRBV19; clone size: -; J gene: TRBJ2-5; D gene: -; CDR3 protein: CASKGLETQYF; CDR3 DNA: TGTGCCAGTAAGGGGTTGGAGACCCAGTACTTC
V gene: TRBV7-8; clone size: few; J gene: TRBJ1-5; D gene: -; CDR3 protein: CASSLRGGSNQPQHF; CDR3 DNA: TGTGCCAGCAGCCTTCGGGGGGGCTCAAATCAGCCCCAGCATTTT
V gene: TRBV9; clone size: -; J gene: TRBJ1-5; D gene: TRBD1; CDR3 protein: CASSKGQLSNQPQHF; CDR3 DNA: TGTGCCAGCAGCAAGGGACAGCTTAGCAATCAGCCCCAGCATTTT
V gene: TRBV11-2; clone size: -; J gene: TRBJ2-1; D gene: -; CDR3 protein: CASGRDGGRHEQFF; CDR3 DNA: TGTGCCAGCGGACGCGATGGGGGCCGGCATGAGCAGTTCTTC
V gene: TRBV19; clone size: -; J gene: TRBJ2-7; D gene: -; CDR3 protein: CASSRFQSYEQYF; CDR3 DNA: TGTGCCAGTAGTAGGTTTCAGTCCTACGAGCAGTACTTC
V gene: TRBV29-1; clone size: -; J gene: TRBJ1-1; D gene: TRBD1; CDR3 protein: CSVGQGGEYTEAFF; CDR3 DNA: TGCAGCGTTGGGCAGGGGGGGGAATACACTGAAGCTTTCTTT
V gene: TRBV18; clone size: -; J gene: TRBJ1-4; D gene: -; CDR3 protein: CASSPRLSTNEKLFF; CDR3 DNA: TGTGCCAGCTCACCTCGTTTGTCAACTAATGAAAAACTGTTTTTT
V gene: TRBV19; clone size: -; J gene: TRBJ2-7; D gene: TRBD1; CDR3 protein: CASRKDRGHYEQYF; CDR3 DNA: TGTGCCAGTAGGAAGGACAGGGGCCACTACGAGCAGTACTTC
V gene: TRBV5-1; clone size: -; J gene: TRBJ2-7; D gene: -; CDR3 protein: CASSFQGTYEQYF; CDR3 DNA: TGCGCCAGCAGCTTCCAGGGAACCTACGAGCAGTACTTC
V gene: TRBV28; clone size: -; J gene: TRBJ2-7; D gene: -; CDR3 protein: CASSPTRIGERLQQYF; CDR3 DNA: TGTGCCAGCAGCCCCACTCGAATCGGGGAGCGGTTACAGCAGTACTTC
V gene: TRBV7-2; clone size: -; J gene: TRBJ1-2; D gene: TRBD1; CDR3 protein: CASSLAPGTGDGYTF; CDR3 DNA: TGTGCCAGCAGCTTAGCACCCGGGACAGGGGATGGCTACACCTTC
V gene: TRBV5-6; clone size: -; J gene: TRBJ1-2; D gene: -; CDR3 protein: CASSLGTGFVYTF; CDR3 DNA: TGTGCCAGCAGCTTGGGAACAGGGTTTGTCTACACCTTC
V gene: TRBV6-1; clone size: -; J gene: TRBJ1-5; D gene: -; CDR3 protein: CASSDSGHSNQPQHF; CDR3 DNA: TGTGCCAGCAGTGACTCGGGGCATAGCAATCAGCCCCAGCATTTT
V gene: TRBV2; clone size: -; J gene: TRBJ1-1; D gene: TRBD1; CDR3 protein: CASRNPGQAEKAFF; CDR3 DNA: TGTGCCAGCAGGAACCCGGGACAGGCGGAAAAAGCTTTCTTT
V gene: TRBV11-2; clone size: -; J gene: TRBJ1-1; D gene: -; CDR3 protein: CASSLVNRGTEAFF; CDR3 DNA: TGTGCCAGCAGCTTAGTGAACCGGGGGACTGAAGCTTTCTTT
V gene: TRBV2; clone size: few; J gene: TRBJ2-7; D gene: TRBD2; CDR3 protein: CAGLLAGGYEQYF; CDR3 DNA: TGTGCCGGACTCCTAGCGGGGGGATACGAGCAGTACTTC
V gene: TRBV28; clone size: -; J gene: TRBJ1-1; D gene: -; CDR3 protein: CASSFSGRAEAFF; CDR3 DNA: TGTGCCAGCAGTTTTTCAGGCCGAGCGGAAGCTTTCTTT
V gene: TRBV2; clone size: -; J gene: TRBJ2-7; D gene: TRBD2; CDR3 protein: CASSATSGVEYF; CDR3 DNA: TGTGCCAGCAGCGCTACTAGCGGCGTAGAGTACTTC
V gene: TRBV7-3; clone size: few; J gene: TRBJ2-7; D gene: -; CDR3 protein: CASSRSGGIEQYF; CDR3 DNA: TGTGCCAGCAGCCGAAGCGGAGGGATCGAGCAGTACTTC
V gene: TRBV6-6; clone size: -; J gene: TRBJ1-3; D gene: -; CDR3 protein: CASSYSGDSGNTIYF; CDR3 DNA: TGTGCCAGCAGTTACTCCGGGGACTCTGGAAACACCATATATTTT
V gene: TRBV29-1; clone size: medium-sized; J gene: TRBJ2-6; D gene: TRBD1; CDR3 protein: CSVTGGHHSGANVLTF; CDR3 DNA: TGCAGCGTTACAGGGGGCCACCACTCTGGGGCCAACGTCCTGACTTTC
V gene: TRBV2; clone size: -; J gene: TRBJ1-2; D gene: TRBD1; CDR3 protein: CASTVDRGADGYTF; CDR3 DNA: TGTGCCAGCACTGTGGACAGGGGAGCTGATGGCTACACCTTC
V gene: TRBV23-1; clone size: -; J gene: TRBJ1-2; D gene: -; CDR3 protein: CASSQSQGPYGYTF; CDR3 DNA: TGCGCCAGCAGTCAAAGTCAGGGGCCTTATGGCTACACCTTC
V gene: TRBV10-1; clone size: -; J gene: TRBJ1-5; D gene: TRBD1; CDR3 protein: CASSTGDDQPQHF; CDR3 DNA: TGCGCCAGCAGCACAGGGGACGATCAGCCCCAGCATTTT
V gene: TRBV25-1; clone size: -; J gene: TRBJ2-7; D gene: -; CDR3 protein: CASSDIYRAEQYF; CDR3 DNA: TGTGCCAGCAGTGACATATACAGGGCCGAGCAGTACTTC
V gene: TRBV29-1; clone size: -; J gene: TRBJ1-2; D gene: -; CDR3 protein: CSVGYGNGYGYTF; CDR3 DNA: TGCAGCGTTGGGTATGGTAACGGCTATGGCTACACCTTC
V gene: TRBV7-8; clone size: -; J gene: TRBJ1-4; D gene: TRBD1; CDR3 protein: CASSSARTGGRSGEKLFF; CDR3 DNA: TGTGCCAGCAGCTCTGCCCGGACAGGGGGCCGTTCGGGTGAAAAACTGTTTTTT
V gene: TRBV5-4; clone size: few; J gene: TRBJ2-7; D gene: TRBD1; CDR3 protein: CASSSKQGAREQYF; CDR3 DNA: TGTGCCAGCAGCTCGAAACAGGGGGCGCGTGAGCAGTACTTC
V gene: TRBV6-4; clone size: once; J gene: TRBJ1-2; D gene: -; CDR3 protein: CASSGGVGYGYTF; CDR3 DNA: TGTGCCAGCAGTGGAGGGGTCGGGTATGGCTACACCTTC
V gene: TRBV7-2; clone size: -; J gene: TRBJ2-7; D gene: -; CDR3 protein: CASSLVRGRGSYEQYF; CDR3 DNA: TGTGCCAGCAGCTTAGTTAGGGGACGGGGGTCCTACGAGCAGTACTTC
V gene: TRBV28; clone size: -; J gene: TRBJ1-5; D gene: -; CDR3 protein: CASSLLEGRLGPQHF; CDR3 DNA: TGTGCCAGCAGTTTATTAGAGGGGCGGCTCGGGCCCCAGCATTTT
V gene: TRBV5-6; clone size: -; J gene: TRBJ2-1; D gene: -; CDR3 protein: CASSLGVSNEQFF; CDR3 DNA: TGTGCCAGCAGCTTGGGGGTGTCCAATGAGCAGTTCTTC